This is a list of T cell receptor beta chains from one sample in a study of shared clonotypes between healthy human individuals. Assay used: immunoSEQ multiplex PCR; TCRdb lists only in-frame clones, some missing. Found here are approximately 1.9 million clones, just over 90% of them singletons; the top ten hold about 1.7%. Sequenced sample: naive CD8+ T cells from PBMCs. These receptors were obtained from a man aged 18-30 years in good health. Some clones in this sample may be carry-over from other donors' samples. Each CDR3 is given with its conserved first and last residue. The D gene is left open where the match is weak.

J | D | V | DNA | CDR3
TRBJ2-7 | TRBD2 | TRBV7-9 | TGTGCCAGCACCCTAGCGGGGCCCTACGAGCAGTACTTC | CASTLAGPYEQYF
TRBJ1-6 | - | TRBV30 | TGTGCCTGGAAGACACACGCCTTCTATAATTCACCCCTCCACTTT | CAWKTHAFYNSPLHF
TRBJ1-2 | - | TRBV30 | TGTGCCTATCAACAGGGAGTGCTCTATGACTACACCTTC | CAYQQGVLYDYTF
TRBJ1-2 | - | TRBV4-3 | TGCGCCAGCAGCCAAGAAATCAGGGGATCGCAATATGGCTACACCTTC | CASSQEIRGSQYGYTF
TRBJ2-1 | - | TRBV7-9 | TGTGCCGCAGGAGGGAATTACAATGAGCAGTTCTTC | CAAGGNYNEQFF
TRBJ2-7 | TRBD1 | TRBV7-9 | TGTGCCAGCAGCTCTAGGGACAGCTACGAGCAGTACTTC | CASSSRDSYEQYF
TRBJ1-4 | TRBD1 | TRBV5-1 | TGCGCCAGCAGCTCGCTGGACAGGGGATTCGAAAAACTGTTTTTT | CASSSLDRGFEKLFF
TRBJ2-3 | - | TRBV11-2 | TGTGCCAGCAGCTTAGGGGGGAGAAGCACAGATACGCAGTATTTT | CASSLGGRSTDTQYF
TRBJ2-7 | - | TRBV7-9 | TGTGCCAGCAGCTTGCACGACAGCTACGAGCAGTACTTC | CASSLHDSYEQYF
TRBJ2-3 | TRBD1 | TRBV19 | TGTGCCAGTAGTGAACCTTGGGGACAGGAGAGCACAGATACGCAGTATTTT | CASSEPWGQESTDTQYF
TRBJ1-1 | - | TRBV18 | TGTGCCAGCTCACCTTCTCAGCGCTGGGGACAGAACACTGAAGCTTTCTTT | CASSPSQRWGQNTEAFF
TRBJ1-5 | - | TRBV28 | TGTGCCAGCAACATGGAGAAGAGCAATCAGCCCCAGCATTTT | CASNMEKSNQPQHF
TRBJ1-5 | - | TRBV30 | TGTGCCTGGAGTGTACTTAGGGGCAGCAATCAGCCCCAGCATTTT | CAWSVLRGSNQPQHF
TRBJ2-2 | TRBD1 | TRBV19 | TGTGCCAGCGAGACAGGGGGGTACACCGGGGAGCTGTTTTTT | CASETGGYTGELFF
TRBJ2-7 | - | TRBV28 | TGTGCCAGCAGCTTGGGTTACGAGCAGTACTTC | CASSLGYEQYF
TRBJ2-7 | TRBD2 | TRBV13 | TGTGCCAGCAGCTTACGCGGGAGCGAGAAAGGATACGAGCAGTACTTC | CASSLRGSEKGYEQYF
TRBJ2-1 | - | TRBV29-1 | TGCAGCGTTGTCCGAGGGATTCTTAATGAGCAGTTCTTC | CSVVRGILNEQFF
TRBJ2-5 | - | TRBV7-9 | TGTGCCAGCAGCTTAGGGGTGGGGCCGCGTACCGGAGAGACCCAGTACTTC | CASSLGVGPRTGETQYF
TRBJ2-1 | - | TRBV20-1 | TGCAGTGCTAGCTGGAATGAGCAGTTCTTC | CSASWNEQFF
TRBJ2-1 | TRBD2 | TRBV4-1 | TGCGCCAGCAGGAGGTCGGGAGGGGTTAATGAGCAGTTCTTC | CASRRSGGVNEQFF
TRBJ2-1 | - | TRBV28 | TGTGCCAGCAGTTTATATCGGGCGGCGTACAATGAGCAGTTCTTC | CASSLYRAAYNEQFF
TRBJ1-2 | - | TRBV28 | TGTGCCAGCAGCCCCCACGTAGTAAGGAACTATGGCTACACCTTC | CASSPHVVRNYGYTF
TRBJ2-5 | TRBD1 | TRBV5-1 | TGCGCCAGCAACCACAGGGGTAATCAAGAGACCCAGTACTTC | CASNHRGNQETQYF
TRBJ1-5 | - | TRBV2 | TGTGCCAGCAGTTTCCAGACAGAATATAGCAATCAGCCCCAGCATTTT | CASSFQTEYSNQPQHF
TRBJ2-2 | TRBD1 | TRBV27 | TGTGCCAGCGGTCAGGGGGCCGGGGAGCTGTTTTTT | CASGQGAGELFF
TRBJ2-2 | TRBD2 | TRBV4-1 | TGCGCCAGCAGCCCGGCCCCTTGGGGGGGCACCGGGGAGCTGTTTTTT | CASSPAPWGGTGELFF
TRBJ1-1 | - | TRBV29-1 | TGCAGCGTTGAAGTGGCGGCGGGGGGCCCTGAAGCTTTCTTT | CSVEVAAGGPEAFF
TRBJ2-5 | TRBD2 | TRBV7-9 | TGTGCCAGCAGCTGGGGGACTAGCCCTCGACAAGAGACCCAGTACTTC | CASSWGTSPRQETQYF